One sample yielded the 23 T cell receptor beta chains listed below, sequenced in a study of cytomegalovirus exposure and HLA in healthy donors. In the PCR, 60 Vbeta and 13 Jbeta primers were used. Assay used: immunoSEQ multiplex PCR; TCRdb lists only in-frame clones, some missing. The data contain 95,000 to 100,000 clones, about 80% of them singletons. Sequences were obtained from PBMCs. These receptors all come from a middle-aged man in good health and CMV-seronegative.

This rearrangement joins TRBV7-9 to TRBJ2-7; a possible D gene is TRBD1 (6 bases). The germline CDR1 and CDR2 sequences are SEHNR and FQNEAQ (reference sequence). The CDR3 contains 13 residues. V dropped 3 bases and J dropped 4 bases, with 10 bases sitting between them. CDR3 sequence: CASSFTGIYEQYF. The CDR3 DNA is TGTGCCAGCAGCTTTACAGGGATTTACGAGCAGTACTTC. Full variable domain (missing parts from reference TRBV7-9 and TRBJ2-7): DTGVSQNPRHKITKRGQNVTFRCDPISEHNRLYWYRQTLGQGPEFLTYFQNEAQLEKSRLLSDRFSAERPKGSFSTLEIQRTEQGDSAMYLCASSFTGIYEQYFGPGTRLTVT.

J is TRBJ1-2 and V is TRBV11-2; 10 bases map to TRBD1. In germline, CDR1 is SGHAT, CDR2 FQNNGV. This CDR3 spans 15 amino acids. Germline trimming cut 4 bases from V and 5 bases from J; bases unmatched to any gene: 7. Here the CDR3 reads CASSWTGGVEYGYTF. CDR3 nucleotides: TGTGCCAGCAGCTGGACAGGGGGGGTTGAATATGGCTACACCTTC. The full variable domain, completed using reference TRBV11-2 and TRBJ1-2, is EAGVAQSPRYKIIEKRQSVAFWCNPISGHATLYWYQQILGQGPKLLIQFQNNGVVDDSQLPKDRFSAERLKGVDSTLKIQPAKLEDSAVYLCASSWTGGVEYGYTFGSGTRLTVV.

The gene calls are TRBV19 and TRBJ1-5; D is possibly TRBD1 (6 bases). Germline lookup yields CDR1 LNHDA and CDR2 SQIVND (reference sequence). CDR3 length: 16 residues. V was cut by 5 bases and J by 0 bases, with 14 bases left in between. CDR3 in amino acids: CASSSDSPYSNQPQHF. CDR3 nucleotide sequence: TGTGCCAGTAGTTCGGACAGCCCCTATAGCAATCAGCCCCAGCATTTT.

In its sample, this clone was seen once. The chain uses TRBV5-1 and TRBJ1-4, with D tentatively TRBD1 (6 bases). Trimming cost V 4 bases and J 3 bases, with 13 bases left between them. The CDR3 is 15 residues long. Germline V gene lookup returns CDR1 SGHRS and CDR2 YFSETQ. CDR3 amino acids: CASSVAAGANEKLFF. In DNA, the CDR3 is TGCGCCAGCAGCGTTGCGGCAGGGGCTAATGAAAAACTGTTTTTT.

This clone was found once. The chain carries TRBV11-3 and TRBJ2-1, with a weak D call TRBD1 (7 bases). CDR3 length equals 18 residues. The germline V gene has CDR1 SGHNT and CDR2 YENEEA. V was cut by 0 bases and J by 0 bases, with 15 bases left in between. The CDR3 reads CASSLDQGGSSSYNEQFF. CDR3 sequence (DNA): TGTGCCAGCAGCTTAGATCAGGGGGGATCGAGCTCCTACAATGAGCAGTTCTTC.

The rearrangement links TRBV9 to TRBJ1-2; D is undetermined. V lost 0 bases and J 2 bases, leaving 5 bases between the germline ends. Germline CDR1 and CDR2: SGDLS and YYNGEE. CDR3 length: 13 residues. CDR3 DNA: TGTGCCAGCAGCGTAGGGCTGAACTATGGCTACACCTTC. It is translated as CASSVGLNYGYTF. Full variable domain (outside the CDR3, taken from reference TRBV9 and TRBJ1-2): DSGVTQTPKHLITATGQRVTLRCSPRSGDLSVYWYQQSLDQGLQFLIQYYNGEERAKGNILERFSAQQFPDLHSELNLSSLELGDSALYFCASSVGLNYGYTFGSGTRLTVV.

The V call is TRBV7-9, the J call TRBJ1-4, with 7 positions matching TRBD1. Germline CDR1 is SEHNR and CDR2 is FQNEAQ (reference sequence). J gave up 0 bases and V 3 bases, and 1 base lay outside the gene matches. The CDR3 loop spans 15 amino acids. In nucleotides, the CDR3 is TGTGCCAGCAGCTTTCAGGGGGCAACTAATGAAAAACTGTTTTTT. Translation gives CASSFQGATNEKLFF.

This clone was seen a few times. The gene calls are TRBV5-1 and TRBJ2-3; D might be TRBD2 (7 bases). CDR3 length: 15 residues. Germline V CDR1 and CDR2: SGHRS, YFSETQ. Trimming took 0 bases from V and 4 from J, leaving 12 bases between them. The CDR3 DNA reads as TGCGCCAGCAGCTTGGAAGGGGGGGAAGCAGATACGCAGTATTTT. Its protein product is CASSLEGGEADTQYF.

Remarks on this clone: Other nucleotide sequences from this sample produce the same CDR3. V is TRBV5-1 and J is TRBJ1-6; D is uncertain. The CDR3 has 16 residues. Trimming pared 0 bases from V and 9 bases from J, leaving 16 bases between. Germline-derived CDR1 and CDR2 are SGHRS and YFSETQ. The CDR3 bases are TGCGCCAGCAGCTTGGCCTCGCCGGACTTGGGTTCACCCCTCCACTTT. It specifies CASSLASPDLGSPLHF.

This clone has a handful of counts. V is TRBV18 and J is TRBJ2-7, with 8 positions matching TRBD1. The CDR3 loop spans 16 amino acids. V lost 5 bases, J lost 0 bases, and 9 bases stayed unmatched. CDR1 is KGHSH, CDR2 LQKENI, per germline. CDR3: CASSYITGGSSYEQYF. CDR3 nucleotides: TGTGCCAGCTCATATATCACAGGGGGGAGCTCCTACGAGCAGTACTTC.

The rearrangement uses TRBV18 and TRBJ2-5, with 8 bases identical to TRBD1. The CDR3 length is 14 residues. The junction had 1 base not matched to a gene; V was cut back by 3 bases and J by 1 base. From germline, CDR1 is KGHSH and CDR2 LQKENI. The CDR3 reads CASSPDRVQETQYF. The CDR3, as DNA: TGTGCCAGCTCACCGGACAGGGTCCAAGAGACCCAGTACTTC.

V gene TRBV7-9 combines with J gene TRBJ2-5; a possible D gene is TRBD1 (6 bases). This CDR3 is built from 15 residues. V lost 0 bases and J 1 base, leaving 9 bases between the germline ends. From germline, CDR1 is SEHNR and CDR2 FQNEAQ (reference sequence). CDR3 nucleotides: TGTGCCAGCAGCTTAGCTGGGACACCCCAAGAGACCCAGTACTTC. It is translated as CASSLAGTPQETQYF.

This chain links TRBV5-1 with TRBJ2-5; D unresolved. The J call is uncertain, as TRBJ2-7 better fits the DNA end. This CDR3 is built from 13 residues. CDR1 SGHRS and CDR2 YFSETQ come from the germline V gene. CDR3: CASSLGQVYEQYF. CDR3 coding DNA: TGCGCCAGCAGCTTGGGGCAGGTCTACGAGCAGTACTTC.

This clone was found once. The CDR3 loop reads CASLDSPTYGYTF. CDR3 in DNA: TGTGCCAGCCTGGACAGCCCGACCTATGGCTACACCTTC. The V and J genes are TRBV6-1 and TRBJ1-2, with D possibly TRBD1 on 6 matching bases. This CDR3 contains 13 residues. Looked up from germline, CDR1 is MNHNS and CDR2 is SASEGT. V was trimmed by 8 bases and J by 4 bases, leaving 14 bases between them.

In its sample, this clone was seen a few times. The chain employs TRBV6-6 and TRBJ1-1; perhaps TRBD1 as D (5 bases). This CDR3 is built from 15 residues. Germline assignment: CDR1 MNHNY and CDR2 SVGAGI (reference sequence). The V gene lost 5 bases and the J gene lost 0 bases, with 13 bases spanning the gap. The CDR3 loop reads CASSQEGPMNTEAFF. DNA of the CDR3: TGTGCCAGCAGTCAGGAGGGGCCTATGAACACTGAAGCTTTCTTT.

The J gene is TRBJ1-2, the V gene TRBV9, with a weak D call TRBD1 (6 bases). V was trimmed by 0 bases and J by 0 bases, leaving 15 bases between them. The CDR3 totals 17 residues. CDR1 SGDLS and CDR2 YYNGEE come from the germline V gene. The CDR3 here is CASSVGGPTSTNYGYTF. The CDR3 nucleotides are TGTGCCAGCAGCGTAGGGGGGCCGACAAGTACTAACTATGGCTACACCTTC. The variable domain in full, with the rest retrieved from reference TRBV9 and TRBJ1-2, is DSGVTQTPKHLITATGQRVTLRCSPRSGDLSVYWYQQSLDQGLQFLIQYYNGEERAKGNILERFSAQQFPDLHSELNLSSLELGDSALYFCASSVGGPTSTNYGYTFGSGTRLTVV.

This CDR3 reads CAIRAGETDTQYF. As DNA, the CDR3 is TGTGCCATCCGAGCGGGGGAGACAGATACGCAGTATTTT. The chain links TRBV6-5 to TRBJ2-3, with 8 nucleotides matching TRBD2. V gave up 10 bases and J gave up 3 bases; unmatched junction bases: 6. Germline V CDR1 and CDR2: MNHEY, SVGAGI. CDR3 length equals 13 residues.

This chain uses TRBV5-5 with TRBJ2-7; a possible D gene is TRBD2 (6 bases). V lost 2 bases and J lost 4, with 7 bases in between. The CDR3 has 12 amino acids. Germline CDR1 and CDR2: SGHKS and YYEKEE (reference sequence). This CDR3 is CASSFGGYEQYV. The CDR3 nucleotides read TGTGCCAGCAGCTTCGGGGGTTACGAGCAGTACGTC.

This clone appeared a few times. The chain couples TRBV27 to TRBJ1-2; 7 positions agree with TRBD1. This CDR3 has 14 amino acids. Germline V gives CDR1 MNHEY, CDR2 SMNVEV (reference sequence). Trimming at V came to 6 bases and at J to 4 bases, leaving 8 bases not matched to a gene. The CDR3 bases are TGTGCCAGCAGCCCGACAGGGCCCCGCTATGGCTACACCTTC. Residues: CASSPTGPRYGYTF.

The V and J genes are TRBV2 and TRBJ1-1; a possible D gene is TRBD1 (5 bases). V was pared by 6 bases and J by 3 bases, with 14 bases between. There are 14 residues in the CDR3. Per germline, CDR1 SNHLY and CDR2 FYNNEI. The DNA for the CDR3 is TGTGCCAGCAGGACCCAGGGCAGGGACACTGAAGCTTTCTTT. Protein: CASRTQGRDTEAFF.

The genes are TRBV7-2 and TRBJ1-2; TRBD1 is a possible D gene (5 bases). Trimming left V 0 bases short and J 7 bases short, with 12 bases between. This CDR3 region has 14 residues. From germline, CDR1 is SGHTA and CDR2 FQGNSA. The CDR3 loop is CASSLAGAQFGYTF. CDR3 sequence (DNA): TGTGCCAGCAGCTTAGCAGGGGCCCAATTTGGCTACACCTTC.

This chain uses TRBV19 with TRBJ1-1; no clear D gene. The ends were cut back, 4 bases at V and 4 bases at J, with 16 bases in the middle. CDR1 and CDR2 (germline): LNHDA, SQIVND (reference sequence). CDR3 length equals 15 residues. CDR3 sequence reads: CASSTPLEGPTEAFF. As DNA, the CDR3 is TGTGCCAGTAGTACCCCTTTGGAGGGTCCCACTGAAGCTTTCTTT.

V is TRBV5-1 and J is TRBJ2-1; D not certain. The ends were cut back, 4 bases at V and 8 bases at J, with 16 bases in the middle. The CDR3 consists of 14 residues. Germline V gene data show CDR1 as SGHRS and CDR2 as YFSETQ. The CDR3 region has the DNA TGCGCCAGCAGCCCCCGACTCCTGTCGGATGAGCAGTTCTTC. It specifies CASSPRLLSDEQFF.